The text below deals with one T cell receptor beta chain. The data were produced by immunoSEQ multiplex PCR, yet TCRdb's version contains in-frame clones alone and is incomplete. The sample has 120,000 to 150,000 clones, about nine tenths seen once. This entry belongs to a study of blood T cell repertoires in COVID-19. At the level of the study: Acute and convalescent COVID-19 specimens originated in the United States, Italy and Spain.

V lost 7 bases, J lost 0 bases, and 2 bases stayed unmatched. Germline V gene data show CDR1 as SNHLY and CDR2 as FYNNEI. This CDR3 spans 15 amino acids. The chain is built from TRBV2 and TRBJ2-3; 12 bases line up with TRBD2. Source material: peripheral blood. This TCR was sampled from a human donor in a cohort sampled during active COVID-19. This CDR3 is CASILAGGSTDTQYF. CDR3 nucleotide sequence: TGTGCCAGCATACTAGCGGGGGGTAGCACAGATACGCAGTATTTT. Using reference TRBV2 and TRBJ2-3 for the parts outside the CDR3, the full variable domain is EPEVTQTPSHQVTQMGQEVILRCVPISNHLYFYWYRQILGQKVEFLVSFYNNEISEKSEIFDDQFSVERPDGSNFTLKIRSTKLEDSAMYFCASILAGGSTDTQYFGPGTRLTVL.